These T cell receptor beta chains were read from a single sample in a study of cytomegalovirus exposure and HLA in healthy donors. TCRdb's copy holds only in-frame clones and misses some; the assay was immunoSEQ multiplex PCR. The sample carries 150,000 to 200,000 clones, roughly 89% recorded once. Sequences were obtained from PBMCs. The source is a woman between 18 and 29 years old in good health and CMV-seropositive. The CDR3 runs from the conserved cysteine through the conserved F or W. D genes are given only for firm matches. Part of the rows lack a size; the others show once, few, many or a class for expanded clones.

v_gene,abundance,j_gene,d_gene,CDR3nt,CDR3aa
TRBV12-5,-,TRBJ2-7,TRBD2,TGTGCTAGTGGTTTGGTATACACTAGCGAAGCTAAGTACGAGCAGTACTTC,CASGLVYTSEAKYEQYF
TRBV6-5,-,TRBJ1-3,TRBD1,TGTGCCAGCAGTTACACACCGGGACAGGCTGGAAACACCATATATTTT,CASSYTPGQAGNTIYF
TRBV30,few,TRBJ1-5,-,TGTGCCTGGAGTGTTCCAAGCAAAAGAAATCAGCCCCAGCATTTT,CAWSVPSKRNQPQHF
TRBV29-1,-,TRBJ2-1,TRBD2,TGCAGCGTTACGCTAGCGGGAGGCCCCTACAATGAGCAGTTCTTC,CSVTLAGGPYNEQFF
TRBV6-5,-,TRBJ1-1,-,TGTGCCAGCACCGCCGCGGGGATGAACACTGAAGCTTTCTTT,CASTAAGMNTEAFF
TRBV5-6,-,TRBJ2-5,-,TGTGCCAGCAGCTTGTTTGGGCGGGGGACATCTTACCAAGAGACCCAGTACTTC,CASSLFGRGTSYQETQYF
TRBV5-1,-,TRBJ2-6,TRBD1,TGCGCCAGCAGCTTTCAGGGGGACAGGACTCCCTTAGGTGGTGGGGCCAACGTCCTGACTTTC,CASSFQGDRTPLGGGANVLTF
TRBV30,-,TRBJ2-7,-,TGTGCCTGGAGTGTAGGCGGTAGCTCCTACGAGCAGTACTTC,CAWSVGGSSYEQYF
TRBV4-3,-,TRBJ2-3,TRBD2,TGCGCCAGCAGCCAAGATTCATCGTCGGCGGGAGGGCCCAGCGATACGCAGTATTTT,CASSQDSSSAGGPSDTQYF
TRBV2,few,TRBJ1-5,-,TGTGCCAGCCGCTCGGGGAGGGCGTCAGTACGCAATCAGCCCCAGCATTTT,CASRSGRASVRNQPQHF
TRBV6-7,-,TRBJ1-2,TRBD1,TGTGCCAGCAGTTACTCGAGACAGGGCAACTATGGCTACACCTTC,CASSYSRQGNYGYTF
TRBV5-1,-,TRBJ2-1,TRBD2,TGCGCCAGCAGCTTGAGGGTCGGGAAGCGGGACCATGCTAATGAGCAGTTCTTC,CASSLRVGKRDHANEQFF
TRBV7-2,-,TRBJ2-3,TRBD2,TGTGCCAGCAGGCCCACTAGCGGGAGGGTCACAGATACGCAGTATTTT,CASRPTSGRVTDTQYF
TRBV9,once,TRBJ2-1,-,TGTGCCAGCAGCGTAGGACTTGATCGGCGGATTACCTACAATGAGCAGTTCTTC,CASSVGLDRRITYNEQFF
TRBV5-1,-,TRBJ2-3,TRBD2,TGCGCCAGCAGCTTGCTGGCTAGCGGGAGTTCAGATACGCAGTATTTT,CASSLLASGSSDTQYF
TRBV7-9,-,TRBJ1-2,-,TGTGCCAGCAGCTTAGGTCCGACAGAACTATATGGCTACACCTTC,CASSLGPTELYGYTF
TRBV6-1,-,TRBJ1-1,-,TGTGCCAGCAGTGAAGTTTACAGTAGCGGTGAAGCTTTCTTT,CASSEVYSSGEAFF
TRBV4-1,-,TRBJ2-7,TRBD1,TGCGCCAGCAGCCTAAGGGGACAGACAATAACCTACGAGCAGTACTTC,CASSLRGQTITYEQYF
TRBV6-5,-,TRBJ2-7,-,TGTGCCAGCAGGCCAGACACTTACTACGAGCAGTACTTC,CASRPDTYYEQYF
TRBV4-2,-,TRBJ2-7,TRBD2,TGTGCCAGCAGCCAAGTAATGGCGGGAGAAGGCCACGAGCAGTACTTC,CASSQVMAGEGHEQYF
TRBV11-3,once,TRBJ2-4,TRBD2,TGTGCCAGCAGCTTAAGGGGAGGGGAGGGCATTCAGTACTTC,CASSLRGGEGIQYF
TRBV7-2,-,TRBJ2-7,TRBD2,TGTGCCAGCAGTCCTACCCTAGCGGGACCCCGCTACGAGCAGTACTTC,CASSPTLAGPRYEQYF
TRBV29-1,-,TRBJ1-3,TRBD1,TGCAGCGTTATTATAAGGACAGGGCAAGATGGAAACACCATATATTTT,CSVIIRTGQDGNTIYF
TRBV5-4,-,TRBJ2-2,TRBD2,TGTGCCAGCAGCACCAGCCGACTAGCGGGAGGTCTCGGCGGGGAGCTGTTTTTT,CASSTSRLAGGLGGELFF
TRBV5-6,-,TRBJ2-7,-,TGTGCCAGCAGCTTGGGCCCACTAGAGTACGAGCAGTACTTC,CASSLGPLEYEQYF
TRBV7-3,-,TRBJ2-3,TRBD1,TGTGCCAGCAGCCCAGGACAGGCCACAGATACGCAGTATTTT,CASSPGQATDTQYF
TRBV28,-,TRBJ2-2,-,TGTGCCAGCAGTCCGACAGGGGAGCTGTTTTTT,CASSPTGELFF
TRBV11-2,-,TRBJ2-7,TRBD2,TGTGCCAGCAGCTTAGGGGTAGCGGGTCTTTACGAGCAGTACTTC,CASSLGVAGLYEQYF
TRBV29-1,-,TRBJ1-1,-,TGCAGCGTTGTGAGGGGGATGAACACTGAAGCTTTCTTT,CSVVRGMNTEAFF
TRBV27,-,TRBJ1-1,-,TGTGCCAGCAGTTTCTGGGGCGCTGAAGCTTTCTTT,CASSFWGAEAFF
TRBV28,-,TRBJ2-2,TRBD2,TGTGCCAGCTACGGGGGGCCCCGTACTAGCGGGAACACCGGGGAGCTGTTTTTT,CASYGGPRTSGNTGELFF
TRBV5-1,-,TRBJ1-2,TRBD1,TGCGCCAGCAGCTTGGCTGCAGGGGGCTATGGCTACACCTTC,CASSLAAGGYGYTF
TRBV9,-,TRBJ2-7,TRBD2,TGTGCCAGCACCGGACCCGGGGGGACTACGGGGGAGCAGTACTTC,CASTGPGGTTGEQYF
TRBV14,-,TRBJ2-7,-,TGTGCCAGCAGCCAAGAGGCGGAAGGAGGCTACGAGCAGTACTTC,CASSQEAEGGYEQYF
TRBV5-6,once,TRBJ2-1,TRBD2,TGTGCCAGCAGCCCTGGACTAGGGGCTGCCAATGAGCAGTTCTTC,CASSPGLGAANEQFF
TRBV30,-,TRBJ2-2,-,TGTGCCTGGAGTGTATCGGGGGCCGGGGAGCTGTTTTTT,CAWSVSGAGELFF
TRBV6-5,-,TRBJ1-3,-,TGTGCCAGCAGTTACGGGGGGGCTGGAAACACCATATATTTT,CASSYGGAGNTIYF
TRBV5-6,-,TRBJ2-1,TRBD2,TGTGCCAGCACCCGGTGGGGGAGGGGAGGACGTGAGCAGTTCTTC,CASTRWGRGGREQFF
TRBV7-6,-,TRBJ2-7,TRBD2,TGTGCCAGCAGCTTACTAGCGGGAGATCCCTACGAGCAGTACTTC,CASSLLAGDPYEQYF
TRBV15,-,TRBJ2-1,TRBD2,TGTGCCACCAGCAGACAGCGGGAGGCTACCTACAATGAGCAGTTCTTC,CATSRQREATYNEQFF
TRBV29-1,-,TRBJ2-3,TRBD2,TGCAGCGTTGGGAGTCCCGCGGGAGGAACAGATACGCAGTATTTT,CSVGSPAGGTDTQYF
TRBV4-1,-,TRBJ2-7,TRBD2,TGCGCCAGCCGCGAGGAGGTAGCGGGAGGTAACGAGCAGTACTTC,CASREEVAGGNEQYF
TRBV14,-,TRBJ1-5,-,TGTGCCAGCAGCCAAGGAGAGGGTCAGCCCCAGCATTTT,CASSQGEGQPQHF
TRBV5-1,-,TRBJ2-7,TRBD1,TGCGCCAGCAGCTTACAGGGGGCTGGCTCCTACGAGCAGTACTTC,CASSLQGAGSYEQYF
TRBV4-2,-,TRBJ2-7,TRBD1,TGTGCCAGCAGCCCGACCACGGGACAGGACGTTTACGAGCAGTACTTC,CASSPTTGQDVYEQYF
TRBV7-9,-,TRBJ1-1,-,TGTGCCAGCAGCTCCCGCCGAGACATGAACACTGAAGCTTTCTTT,CASSSRRDMNTEAFF
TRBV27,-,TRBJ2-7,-,TGTGCCAGCAGTGGGGGCAACTCCTACGAGCAGTACTTC,CASSGGNSYEQYF